Presented here are 27 T cell receptor beta chains from one specimen sequenced in a study of blood T cell repertoires in COVID-19. Using immunoSEQ multiplex PCR, the repertoire was profiled, and TCRdb retains in-frame clones only, with some absent. The sample lists approximately 130,000 clones; approximately 82% were seen once. The source material was peripheral blood. The source is a man aged 80 or over with active or convalescent COVID-19.

The chain carries TRBV18 and TRBJ2-5, with TRBD2 identical over 10 bases. The CDR3 runs 14 residues. V lost 3 bases, J lost 5 bases, and 3 bases stayed unmatched. In germline, CDR1 is KGHSH, CDR2 LQKENI. This CDR3 reads CASSPGLAEETQYF. CDR3 in DNA: TGTGCCAGCTCACCCGGACTAGCGGAGGAGACCCAGTACTTC.

This chain connects TRBV27 to TRBJ1-6; D may be TRBD1 (5 bases). V was cut by 5 bases and J by 10 bases, with 15 bases left in between. CDR1 MNHEY and CDR2 SMNVEV come from the germline V gene (reference sequence). This CDR3 is built from 14 residues. CDR3 sequence reads: CASSTGRVGSPLHF. For the CDR3, the DNA is TGTGCCAGCAGTACAGGTAGGGTTGGGTCACCCCTCCACTTT.

This chain links TRBV27 with TRBJ1-2; D remains ambiguous. Germline-derived CDR1 and CDR2 are MNHEY and SMNVEV (reference sequence). This CDR3 has 14 amino acids. V gave up 1 base and J gave up 7 bases, with 13 bases separating them. Here the CDR3 DNA reads TGTGCCAGCAGTTTATTTCGCGGAGGCGGTGGCTACACCTTC. Encoded protein: CASSLFRGGGGYTF.

This clone came up once. The V call is TRBV7-9, the J call TRBJ2-7, with D possibly being TRBD1 (5 bases). The CDR3 loop spans 12 amino acids. The germline V gene encodes CDR1 SEHNR and CDR2 FQNEAQ (reference sequence). The V gene lost 5 bases and the J gene lost 4 bases, with 9 bases spanning the gap. CDR3 nucleotide sequence: TGTGCCAGCAGCGACAGCCTTTACGAGCAGTACTTC. Protein product: CASSDSLYEQYF.

CDR3 coding DNA: TGTGCCAGCAGCCCTAGGCAAGGAGATACGCAGTATTTT. This codes for CASSPRQGDTQYF. The V gene is TRBV7-7, the J gene TRBJ2-3; no firm D call. Per germline, CDR1 SSHAT and CDR2 FNYEAQ (reference sequence). The CDR3 runs to 13 residues. Trimming cost V 5 bases and J 5 bases, with 11 bases left between them.

This chain connects TRBV2 to TRBJ1-1; TRBD1 is a possible D gene (6 bases). The CDR3 totals 14 residues. V lost 6 bases to trimming and J lost 1 base, with 12 bases between them. Germline V CDR1 and CDR2: SNHLY, FYNNEI. CDR3 DNA sequence: TGTGCCAGCAGCGCGACAGGCGCGAACACTGAAGCTTTCTTT. Its translation: CASSATGANTEAFF.

V gene TRBV29-1 combines with J gene TRBJ2-1; 10 positions agree with TRBD2. CDR1 is SQVTM, CDR2 ANQGSEA, per germline. V trimming: 2 bases; J trimming: 4 bases; junction bases outside the gene matches: 5. The CDR3 sequence is 15 residues long. CDR3 in amino acids: CSVEIQRGGYNEQFF. In DNA, the CDR3 is TGCAGCGTTGAAATCCAGCGGGGGGGATACAATGAGCAGTTCTTC.

The V gene is TRBV6-2 or TRBV6-3, the J gene TRBJ1-4, with a possible D match to TRBD1 (5 bases). The CDR3 has 14 amino acids. The V end was cut by 4 bases, the J end by 7 bases, with 13 bases between. Germline-derived CDR1 and CDR2 are MNHEY and SVGEGT. CDR3 in DNA: TGTGCCAGCAGTTGGGGACGCGGGGGTGAAAAACTGTTTTTT. Its protein product is CASSWGRGGEKLFF.

The chain links TRBV4-3 to TRBJ2-3; 7 positions match TRBD1. The CDR3 has 14 amino acids. CDR1 is LGHNA, CDR2 YSLEER, per germline. V lost 4 bases and J lost 6; bases outside the gene matches: 7. The CDR3 here is CASSPGGAKDTQYF. CDR3 nucleotide sequence: TGCGCCAGCAGCCCAGGGGGAGCGAAGGATACGCAGTATTTT.

This clone was detected once. V and J are TRBV7-2 and TRBJ1-1; the D gene is possibly TRBD1 (6 bases). V was trimmed by 2 bases and J by 5 bases, leaving 12 bases between them. This CDR3 region has 14 residues. Germline V CDR1 and CDR2: SGHTA, FQGNSA. CDR3 in amino acids: CASSLNSGVTEAFF. CDR3 sequence (DNA): TGTGCCAGCAGCTTAAACTCAGGGGTAACTGAAGCTTTCTTT.

This clone was seen once. The CDR3 spells CASRLTTGGGTNTEAFF. CDR3 DNA: TGTGCCAGTAGGCTCACAACAGGGGGCGGAACGAACACTGAAGCTTTCTTT. The chain links TRBV19 to TRBJ1-1, with 9 bases identical to TRBD1. The germline V gene encodes CDR1 LNHDA and CDR2 SQIVND (reference sequence). With V trimmed by 6 bases and J by 1 base, 12 bases remained unmatched. This CDR3 is built from 17 residues. The full variable domain, its missing parts supplied by reference TRBV19 and TRBJ1-1, is DGGITQSPKYLFRKEGQNVTLSCEQNLNHDAMYWYRQDPGQGLRLIYYSQIVNDFQKGDIAEGYSVSREKKESFPLTVTSAQKNPTAFYLCASRLTTGGGTNTEAFFGQGTRLTVV.

This clone was observed a single time. J is TRBJ1-1 and V is TRBV9, with 8 bases that match TRBD1. The V gene end was trimmed by 0 bases and the J gene end by 5 bases; junction bases not matched to a gene: 6. Germline V gene lookup returns CDR1 SGDLS and CDR2 YYNGEE. CDR3 length: 15 residues. The CDR3 here is CASSVVRDRRTEAFF. The CDR3 DNA is TGTGCCAGCAGCGTAGTAAGGGACAGGAGGACTGAAGCTTTCTTT.

The chain couples TRBV2 to TRBJ2-7, with D possibly being TRBD1 (5 bases). The CDR3 covers 12 residues. CDR1 and CDR2 (germline): SNHLY, FYNNEI. V was pared by 2 bases and J by 7 bases, with 9 bases between. Here the CDR3 DNA reads TGTGCCAGCAGTGAAAGGACAACTGAGCAGTACTTC. Translation: CASSERTTEQYF.

The genes are TRBV19 and TRBJ1-6, with a possible D match to TRBD1 (6 bases). The CDR3 sequence is 15 residues long. The V end lost 6 bases, the J end lost 5 bases, and 14 bases lay between the germline ends. In germline, CDR1 is LNHDA, CDR2 SQIVND (reference sequence). Written as DNA, the CDR3 is TGTGCCAGTAGGAAGCCGGGACAAGATAATTCACCCCTCCACTTT. It specifies CASRKPGQDNSPLHF.

The CDR3 nucleotides read TGTGCCAGCAGTCGGGGGATCGAGGGGGGGACCGAGCAGTACTTC. Translating gives CASSRGIEGGTEQYF. The chain uses TRBV27 and TRBJ2-7, with a tentative D call TRBD2 (7 bases). The V end lost 5 bases, the J end lost 6 bases, and 20 bases lay between the germline ends. This CDR3 is 15 amino acids long. Germline V CDR1 and CDR2: MNHEY, SMNVEV (reference sequence).

V usage is TRBV4-1 and J usage is TRBJ1-6; no clear D. V lost 0 bases and J lost 6, with 9 bases in between. Germline lookup yields CDR1 MGHRA and CDR2 YSYEKL. This CDR3 has 15 amino acids. The CDR3 here is CASSQDGGINSPLHF. CDR3 coding DNA: TGCGCCAGCAGCCAAGACGGAGGAATTAATTCACCCCTCCACTTT.

Here the CDR3 DNA reads TGTGCCAGCAGTCTGACGACTAGCGGGGTATTGTATTTT. As protein: CASSLTTSGVLYF. The gene calls are TRBV2 and TRBJ2-3; TRBD2 matches 11 bases. CDR1 and CDR2 from the germline V gene are SNHLY and FYNNEI. This CDR3 contains 13 residues. The V segment lost 5 bases and the J segment 14 bases; nucleotides outside the gene matches: 9.

The chain joins TRBV9 to TRBJ2-3, with 13 bases that match TRBD2. CDR3 length equals 19 residues. Germline-derived CDR1 and CDR2 are SGDLS and YYNGEE. Trimming removed 3 bases from V and 6 bases from J; junction bases left unmatched: 16. The CDR3 nucleotides read TGTGCCAGCAGCGAGACCCATGGACTAGCGGGGGCTTCCCCGGATACGCAGTATTTT. The encoded protein is CASSETHGLAGASPDTQYF.

The chain joins TRBV5-8 to TRBJ2-5, with a possible D match to TRBD2 (7 bases). V was cut by 3 bases and J by 5 bases, with 11 bases left in between. CDR3 length: 13 residues. Germline CDR1 is SGHTS and CDR2 is YDEGEE. CDR3: CASSWGGRETQYF. The CDR3 DNA sequence: TGTGCCAGCAGCTGGGGGGGGCGCGAGACCCAGTACTTC.

The chain has TRBV27 and TRBJ1-2, with 7 bases aligning to TRBD1. J gave up 7 bases and V 0 bases, and 5 bases lay outside the gene matches. Germline CDR1 reads MNHEY; CDR2 reads SMNVEV (reference sequence). This CDR3 has 14 residues. This CDR3 is CASSLSTGHPGYTF. CDR3 DNA: TGTGCCAGCAGTTTATCGACAGGGCACCCTGGCTACACCTTC.

The CDR3 coding sequence is TGTGCCAGCAGTTCCCATCCCAACTATGGCTACACCTTC. Encoded protein: CASSSHPNYGYTF. The chain couples TRBV28 to TRBJ1-2; D uncertain. This CDR3 is built from 13 residues. Trimming removed 4 bases from V and 2 bases from J, with 8 bases in between. The germline gives CDR1 MDHEN, CDR2 SYDVKM.

A few counts support this clone. The chain joins TRBV11-2 to TRBJ2-7; a possible D gene is TRBD2 (5 bases). Germline CDR1 and CDR2: SGHAT and FQNNGV. The CDR3 contains 15 residues. V was shortened by 5 bases and J by 2 bases, with 16 bases between the two germline ends. The CDR3 spells CASSPTAALAYEQYF. The DNA for the CDR3 is TGTGCCAGCAGCCCAACGGCGGCACTAGCCTACGAGCAGTACTTC.

The chain employs TRBV6-6 and TRBJ1-1; D may be TRBD1 (6 bases). CDR1 is MNHNY and CDR2 is SVGAGI in the germline V gene (reference sequence). The CDR3 extends over 16 amino acids. Trimming shortened V by 6 bases and J by 0 bases, and 17 bases separated the two germline ends. The CDR3, as DNA: TGTGCCAGCAGGACAACCGGGACAATGATGAACACTGAAGCTTTCTTT. As protein: CASRTTGTMMNTEAFF.

J is TRBJ2-3 and V is TRBV27; TRBD1 aligns across 7 bases. The CDR3 runs to 14 residues. J was trimmed by 13 bases and V by 7 bases; bases with no gene match: 17. Germline V gene data show CDR1 as MNHEY and CDR2 as SMNVEV (reference sequence). The CDR3 here is CASNTGAKGGVEYF. DNA for the CDR3: TGTGCCAGCAATACAGGGGCAAAGGGTGGGGTTGAGTATTTT.

This clone has just a few counts. The chain employs TRBV5-8 and TRBJ1-5; 7 nucleotides align to TRBD1. This CDR3 has 15 amino acids. Trimming at V came to 0 bases and at J to 3 bases, leaving 3 bases not matched to a gene. Germline CDR1 reads SGHTS; CDR2 reads YDEGEE. CDR3 sequence reads: CASSLVGTDNQPQHF. CDR3 DNA: TGTGCCAGCAGCTTGGTTGGGACAGACAATCAGCCCCAGCATTTT.

The chain links TRBV28 to TRBJ1-1; D unclear. V gave up 4 bases and J gave up 1 base, with 13 bases separating them. The CDR3 extends over 15 amino acids. Germline values: CDR1 MDHEN, CDR2 SYDVKM. The CDR3 DNA sequence: TGTGCCAGCAGTTACAACCCCGGGAGGAACACTGAAGCTTTCTTT. Residues: CASSYNPGRNTEAFF.

This clone was recorded once. This chain links TRBV5-1 with TRBJ2-2; 8 bases agree with TRBD1. Germline V gene lookup returns CDR1 SGHRS and CDR2 YFSETQ. There are 15 residues in the CDR3. V shed 3 bases and J 1 base; nucleotides not matched to a gene: 2. DNA for the CDR3: TGCGCCAGCAGCTGGGGGACAGGGAACACCGGGGAGCTGTTTTTT. Translation gives CASSWGTGNTGELFF.